These 2 T cell receptor beta chains share one sample of origin, sequenced in a study of breast tumors, draining lymph nodes, adjacent tissues. TCRdb reprocessed the multiplex PCR reads via MiXCR and lists one record per CDR3 protein. The sample holds 26,000 or so distinct CDR3 sequences; around 25% are singletons and the top ten take about 14%. The sample consisted of breast tumor tissue. The receptor set was obtained from a female donor with breast cancer. Some clones in this sample may be carry-over from other donors' samples.

This clonotype was picked up many times. The gene calls are TRBV24-1 and TRBJ2-1; 11 bases match TRBD2. CDR1 is KGHDR and CDR2 is SFDVKD in the germline V gene. J was trimmed by 8 bases and V by 6 bases; bases with no gene match: 2. CDR3 length equals 13 residues. This CDR3 is CATSPLAGDEQFF. The CDR3 DNA sequence: TGTGCCACCAGTCCACTAGCGGGAGATGAGCAGTTCTTC.

This clonotype came up a few times. The rearrangement links TRBV28 to TRBJ2-3; D is uncertain. The CDR3 contains 12 residues. V shed 1 base and J shed 6 bases, with 5 bases lying between them. Germline CDR1 is MDHEN and CDR2 is SYDVKM. CDR3 region: CASSLFLDTQYF. CDR3 DNA: TGTGCCAGCAGTTTATTTTTGGATACGCAGTATTTT. The whole variable domain, filled in from reference TRBV28 and TRBJ2-3, reads DVKVTQSSRYLVKRTGEKVFLECVQDMDHENMFWYRQDPGLGLRLIYFSYDVKMKEKGDIPEGYSVSREKKERFSLILESASTNQTSMYLCASSLFLDTQYFGPGTRLTVL.